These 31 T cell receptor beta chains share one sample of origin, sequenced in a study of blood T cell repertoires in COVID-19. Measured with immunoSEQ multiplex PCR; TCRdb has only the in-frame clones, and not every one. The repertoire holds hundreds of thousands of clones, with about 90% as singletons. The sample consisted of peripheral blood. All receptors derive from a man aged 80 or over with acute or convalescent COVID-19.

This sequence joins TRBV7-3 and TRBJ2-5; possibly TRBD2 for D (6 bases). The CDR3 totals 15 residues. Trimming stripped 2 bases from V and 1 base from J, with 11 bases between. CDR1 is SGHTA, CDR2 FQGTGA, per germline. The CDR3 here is CASSLAGTFQETQYF. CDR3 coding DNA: TGTGCCAGCAGCTTAGCGGGAACATTCCAAGAGACCCAGTACTTC.

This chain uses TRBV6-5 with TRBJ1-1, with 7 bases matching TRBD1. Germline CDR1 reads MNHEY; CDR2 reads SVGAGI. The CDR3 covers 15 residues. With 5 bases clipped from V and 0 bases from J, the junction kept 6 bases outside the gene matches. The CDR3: CASSRQGFLNTEAFF. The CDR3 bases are TGTGCCAGCAGTCGACAGGGATTTTTGAACACTGAAGCTTTCTTT.

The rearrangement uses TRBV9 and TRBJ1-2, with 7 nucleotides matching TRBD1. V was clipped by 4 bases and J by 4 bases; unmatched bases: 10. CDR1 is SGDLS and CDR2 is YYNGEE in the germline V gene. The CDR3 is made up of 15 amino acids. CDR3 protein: CASSPGTAPSYGYTF. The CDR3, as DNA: TGTGCCAGCAGCCCGGGGACAGCCCCTAGCTATGGCTACACCTTC. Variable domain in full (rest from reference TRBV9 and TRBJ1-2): DSGVTQTPKHLITATGQRVTLRCSPRSGDLSVYWYQQSLDQGLQFLIQYYNGEERAKGNILERFSAQQFPDLHSELNLSSLELGDSALYFCASSPGTAPSYGYTFGSGTRLTVV.

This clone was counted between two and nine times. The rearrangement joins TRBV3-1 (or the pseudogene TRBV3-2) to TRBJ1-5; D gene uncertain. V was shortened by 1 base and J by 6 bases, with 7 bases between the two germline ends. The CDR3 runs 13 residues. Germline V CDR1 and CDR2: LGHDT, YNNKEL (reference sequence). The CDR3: CASSQGQIQPQHF. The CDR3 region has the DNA TGTGCCAGCAGCCAAGGTCAAATTCAGCCCCAGCATTTT.

In nucleotides, the CDR3 is TGCGCCAGCAGCCAAGTGACCCTAGTTAGCAATCAGCCCCAGCATTTT. Residues: CASSQVTLVSNQPQHF. The chain joins TRBV4-1 to TRBJ1-5; D ambiguous. The V and J ends lost 1 base and 0 bases respectively, with 10 bases between them. Germline CDR1 is MGHRA and CDR2 is YSYEKL. There are 16 residues in the CDR3.

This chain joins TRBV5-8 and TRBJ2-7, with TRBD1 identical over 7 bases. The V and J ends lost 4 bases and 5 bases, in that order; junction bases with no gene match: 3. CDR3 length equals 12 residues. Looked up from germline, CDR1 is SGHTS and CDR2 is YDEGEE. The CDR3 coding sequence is TGTGCCAGCAGCCTGACAGGGCACGAGCAGTACTTC. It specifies CASSLTGHEQYF.

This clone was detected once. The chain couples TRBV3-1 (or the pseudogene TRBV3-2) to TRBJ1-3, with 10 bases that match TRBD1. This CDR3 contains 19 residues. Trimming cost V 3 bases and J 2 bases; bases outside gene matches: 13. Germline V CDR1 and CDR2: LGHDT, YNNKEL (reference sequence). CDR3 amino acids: CASSQFSYSGQGTGNTIYF. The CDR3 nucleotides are TGTGCCAGCAGCCAGTTCTCCTACTCGGGACAGGGGACTGGAAACACCATATATTTT.

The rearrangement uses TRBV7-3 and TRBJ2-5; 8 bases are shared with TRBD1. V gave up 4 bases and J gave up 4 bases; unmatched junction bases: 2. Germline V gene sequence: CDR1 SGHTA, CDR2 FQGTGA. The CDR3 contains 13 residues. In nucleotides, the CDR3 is TGTGCCAGCAGCTACGGACAGGGAGAGACCCAGTACTTC. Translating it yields CASSYGQGETQYF.

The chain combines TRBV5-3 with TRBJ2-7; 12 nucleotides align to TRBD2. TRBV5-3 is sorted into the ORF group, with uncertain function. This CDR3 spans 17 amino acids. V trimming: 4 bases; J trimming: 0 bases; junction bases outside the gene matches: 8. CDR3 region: CARSNVTSGRSSYEQYF. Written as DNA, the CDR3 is TGTGCCAGAAGCAACGTAACTAGCGGGAGGAGCTCCTACGAGCAGTACTTC.

As DNA, the CDR3 is TGTGCCAGCAGCTTAGCAGCCAGGATAAACCTAAATGGCTACACCTTC. Translation: CASSLAARINLNGYTF. The chain uses TRBV7-2 and TRBJ1-2; no clear D. The CDR3 covers 16 residues. Trimming left V 0 bases short and J 6 bases short, with 17 bases between. CDR1 and CDR2 (germline): SGHTA, FQGNSA.

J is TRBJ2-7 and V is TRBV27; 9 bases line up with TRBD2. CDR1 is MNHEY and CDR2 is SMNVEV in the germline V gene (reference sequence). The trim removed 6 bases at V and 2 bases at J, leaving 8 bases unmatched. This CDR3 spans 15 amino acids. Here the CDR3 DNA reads TGTGCCAGCAGACTTAGCGGGAGCATCCCCTACGAGCAGTACTTC. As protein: CASRLSGSIPYEQYF.

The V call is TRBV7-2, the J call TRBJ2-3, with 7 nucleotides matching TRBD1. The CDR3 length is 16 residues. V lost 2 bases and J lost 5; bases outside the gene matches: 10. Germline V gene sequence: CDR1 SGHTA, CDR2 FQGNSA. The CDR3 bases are TGTGCCAGCAGCTTAACCCCCGGGACAGTTGGAGATACGCAGTATTTT. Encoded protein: CASSLTPGTVGDTQYF.

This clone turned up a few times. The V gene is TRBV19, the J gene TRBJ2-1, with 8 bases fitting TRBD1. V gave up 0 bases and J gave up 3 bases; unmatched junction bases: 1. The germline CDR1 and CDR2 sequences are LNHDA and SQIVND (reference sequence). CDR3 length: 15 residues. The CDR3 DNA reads TGTGCCAGTAGTATAGACAGGGGGCTCTACAATGAGCAGTTCTTC. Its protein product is CASSIDRGLYNEQFF.

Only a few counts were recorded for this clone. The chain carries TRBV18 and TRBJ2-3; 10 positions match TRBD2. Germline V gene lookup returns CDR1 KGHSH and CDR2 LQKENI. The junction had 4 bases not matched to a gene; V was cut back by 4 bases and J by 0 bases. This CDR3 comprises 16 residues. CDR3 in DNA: TGTGCCAGCTCACTACAGCGGGGGGGCAGCACAGATACGCAGTATTTT. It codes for CASSLQRGGSTDTQYF.

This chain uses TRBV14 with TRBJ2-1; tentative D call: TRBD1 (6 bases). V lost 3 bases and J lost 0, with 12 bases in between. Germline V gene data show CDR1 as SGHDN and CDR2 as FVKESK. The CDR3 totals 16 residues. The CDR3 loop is CASSQYYRASYNEQFF. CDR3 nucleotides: TGTGCCAGCAGCCAGTATTACAGGGCCTCCTACAATGAGCAGTTCTTC.

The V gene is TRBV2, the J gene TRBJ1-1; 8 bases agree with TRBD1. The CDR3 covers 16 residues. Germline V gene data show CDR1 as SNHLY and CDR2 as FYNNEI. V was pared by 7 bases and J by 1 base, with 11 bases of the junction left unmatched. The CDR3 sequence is CASKRLQGVGNTEAFF. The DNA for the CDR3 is TGTGCCAGCAAAAGACTACAGGGGGTTGGGAACACTGAAGCTTTCTTT.

CDR3 loop: CASSIEAGELFF. The CDR3 DNA reads TGTGCCAGCTCCATAGAGGCCGGGGAGCTGTTTTTT. This chain connects TRBV5-5 to TRBJ2-2, with no clear D. The CDR3 loop spans 12 amino acids. V gave up 7 bases and J gave up 6 bases, with 10 bases separating them. Germline CDR1 is SGHKS and CDR2 is YYEKEE (reference sequence).

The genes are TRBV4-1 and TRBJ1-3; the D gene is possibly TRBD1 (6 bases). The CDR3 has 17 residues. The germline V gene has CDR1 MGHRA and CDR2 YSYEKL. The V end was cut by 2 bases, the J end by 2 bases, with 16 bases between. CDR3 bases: TGCGCCAGCAGCCAAAATTTCGGCAGGGGAGCTGGAAACACCATATATTTT. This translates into CASSQNFGRGAGNTIYF.

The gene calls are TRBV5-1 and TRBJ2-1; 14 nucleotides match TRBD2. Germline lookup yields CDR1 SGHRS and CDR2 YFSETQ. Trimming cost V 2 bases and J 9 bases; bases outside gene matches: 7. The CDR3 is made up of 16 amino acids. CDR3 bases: TGCGCCAGCAGCTTCGGGACTAGCGGGAGAAGTGGTGAGCAGTTCTTC. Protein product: CASSFGTSGRSGEQFF.

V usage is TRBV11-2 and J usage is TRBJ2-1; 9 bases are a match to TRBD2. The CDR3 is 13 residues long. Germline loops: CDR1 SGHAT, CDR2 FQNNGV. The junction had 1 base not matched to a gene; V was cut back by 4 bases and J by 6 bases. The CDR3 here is CASSSGLANEQFF. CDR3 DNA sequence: TGTGCCAGCAGCTCGGGACTAGCCAATGAGCAGTTCTTC.

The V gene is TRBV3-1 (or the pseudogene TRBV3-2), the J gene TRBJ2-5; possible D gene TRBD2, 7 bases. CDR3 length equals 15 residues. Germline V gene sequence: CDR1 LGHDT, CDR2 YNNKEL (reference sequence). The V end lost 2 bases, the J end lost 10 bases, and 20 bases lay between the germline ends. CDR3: CASSQIGPGGVLQYF. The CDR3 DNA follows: TGTGCCAGCAGCCAAATAGGTCCGGGGGGCGTTCTCCAGTACTTC.

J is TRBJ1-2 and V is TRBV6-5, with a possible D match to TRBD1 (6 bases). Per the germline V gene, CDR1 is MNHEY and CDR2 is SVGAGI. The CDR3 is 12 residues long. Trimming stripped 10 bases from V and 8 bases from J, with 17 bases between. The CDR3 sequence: CATGHPRWGYTF. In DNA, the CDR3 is TGTGCCACGGGACACCCACGATGGGGCTACACCTTC.

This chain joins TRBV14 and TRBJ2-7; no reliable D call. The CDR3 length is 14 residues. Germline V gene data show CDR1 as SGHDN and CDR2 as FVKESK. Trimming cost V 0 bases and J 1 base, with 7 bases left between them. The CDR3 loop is CASSQDHGSYEQYF. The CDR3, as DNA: TGTGCCAGCAGCCAAGACCACGGGTCCTACGAGCAGTACTTC.

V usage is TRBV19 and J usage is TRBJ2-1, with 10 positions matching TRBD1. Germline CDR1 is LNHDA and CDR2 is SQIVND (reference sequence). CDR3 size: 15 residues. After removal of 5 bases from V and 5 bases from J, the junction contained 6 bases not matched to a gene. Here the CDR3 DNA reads TGTGCCAGTAGTTCTACCGGGACAGGGGACAATGAGCAGTTCTTC. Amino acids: CASSSTGTGDNEQFF.

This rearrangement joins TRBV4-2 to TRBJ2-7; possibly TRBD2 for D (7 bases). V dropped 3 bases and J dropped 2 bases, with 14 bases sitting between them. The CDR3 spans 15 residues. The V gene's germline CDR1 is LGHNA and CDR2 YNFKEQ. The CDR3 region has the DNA TGTGCCAGCAGCCACGACACAGGGAGGGCCTACGAGCAGTACTTC. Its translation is CASSHDTGRAYEQYF.

The CDR3 DNA reads as TGTGCCAGCAGTGGTCGCAGGGGCGGTGAAAAACTGTTTTTT. Translation gives CASSGRRGGEKLFF. The V call is TRBV2, the J call TRBJ1-4, with D perhaps TRBD1 (6 bases). From germline, CDR1 is SNHLY and CDR2 FYNNEI. V was shortened by 4 bases and J by 7 bases, with 13 bases between the two germline ends. The CDR3 totals 14 residues.

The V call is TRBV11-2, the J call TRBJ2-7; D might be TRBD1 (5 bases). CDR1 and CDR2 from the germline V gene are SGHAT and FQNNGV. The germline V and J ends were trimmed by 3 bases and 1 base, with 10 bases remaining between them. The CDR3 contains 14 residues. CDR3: CASSLYRSSYEQYF. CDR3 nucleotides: TGTGCCAGCAGCTTGTACAGGAGTTCCTACGAGCAGTACTTC.

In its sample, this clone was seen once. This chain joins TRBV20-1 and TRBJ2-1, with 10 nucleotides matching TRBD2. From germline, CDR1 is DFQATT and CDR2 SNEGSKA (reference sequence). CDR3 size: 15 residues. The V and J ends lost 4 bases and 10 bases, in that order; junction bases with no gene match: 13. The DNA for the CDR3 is TGCAGTGCTATTGAACCTAGCGGGGGAGGTTGGGAGCAGTTCTTC. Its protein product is CSAIEPSGGGWEQFF.

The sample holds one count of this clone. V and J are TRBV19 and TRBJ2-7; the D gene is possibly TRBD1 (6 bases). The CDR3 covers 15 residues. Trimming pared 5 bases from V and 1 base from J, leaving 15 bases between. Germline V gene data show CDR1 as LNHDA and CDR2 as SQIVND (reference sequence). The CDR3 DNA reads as TGTGCCAGTAGTCGGGCCGCAGGGGTGTCCTACGAGCAGTACTTC. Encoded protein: CASSRAAGVSYEQYF. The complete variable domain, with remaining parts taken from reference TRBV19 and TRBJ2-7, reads DGGITQSPKYLFRKEGQNVTLSCEQNLNHDAMYWYRQDPGQGLRLIYYSQIVNDFQKGDIAEGYSVSREKKESFPLTVTSAQKNPTAFYLCASSRAAGVSYEQYFGPGTRLTVT.

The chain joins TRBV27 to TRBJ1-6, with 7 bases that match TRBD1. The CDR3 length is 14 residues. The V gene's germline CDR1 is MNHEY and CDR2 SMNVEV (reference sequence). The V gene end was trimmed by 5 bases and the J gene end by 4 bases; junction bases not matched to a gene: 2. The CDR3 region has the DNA TGTGCCAGCAGTAAGGGGGCGTATAATTCACCCCTCCACTTT. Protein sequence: CASSKGAYNSPLHF.

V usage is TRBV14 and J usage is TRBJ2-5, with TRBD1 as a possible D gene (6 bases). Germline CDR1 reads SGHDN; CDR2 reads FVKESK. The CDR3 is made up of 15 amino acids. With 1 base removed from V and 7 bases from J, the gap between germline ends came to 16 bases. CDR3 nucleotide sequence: TGTGCCAGCAGCCAAGCCTCACAGGGATGGGGGACCCAGTACTTC. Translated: CASSQASQGWGTQYF. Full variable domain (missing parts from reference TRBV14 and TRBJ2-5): EAGVTQFPSHSVIEKGQTVTLRCDPISGHDNLYWYRRVMGKEIKFLLHFVKESKQDESGMPNNRFLAERTGGTYSTLKVQPAELEDSGVYFCASSQASQGWGTQYFGPGTRLLVL.